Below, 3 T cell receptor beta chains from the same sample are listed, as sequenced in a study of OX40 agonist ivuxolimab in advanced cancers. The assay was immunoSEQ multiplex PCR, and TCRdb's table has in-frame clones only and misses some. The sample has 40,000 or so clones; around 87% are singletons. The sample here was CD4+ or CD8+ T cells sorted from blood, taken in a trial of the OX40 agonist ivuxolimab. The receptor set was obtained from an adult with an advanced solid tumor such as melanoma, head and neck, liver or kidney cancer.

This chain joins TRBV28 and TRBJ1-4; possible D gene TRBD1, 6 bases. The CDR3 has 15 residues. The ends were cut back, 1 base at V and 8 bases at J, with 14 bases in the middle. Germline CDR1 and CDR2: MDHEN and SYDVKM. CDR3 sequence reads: CASSLYTGSEEKLFF. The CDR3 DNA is TGTGCCAGCAGTTTATACACAGGGAGCGAGGAAAAACTGTTTTTT.

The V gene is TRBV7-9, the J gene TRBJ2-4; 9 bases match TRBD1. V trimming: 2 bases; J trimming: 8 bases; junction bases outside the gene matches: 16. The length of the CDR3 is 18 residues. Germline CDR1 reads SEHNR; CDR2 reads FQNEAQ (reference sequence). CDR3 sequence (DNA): TGTGCCAGCAGCTTATCCCTCGTGACAGGGGGGGAGTTAGACATTCAGTACTTC. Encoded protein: CASSLSLVTGGELDIQYF.

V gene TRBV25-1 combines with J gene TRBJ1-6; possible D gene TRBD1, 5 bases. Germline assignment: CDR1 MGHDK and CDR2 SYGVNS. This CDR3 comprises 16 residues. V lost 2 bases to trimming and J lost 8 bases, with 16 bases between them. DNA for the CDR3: TGTGCCAGCAGTGAACTCTTGGGGGGAAGAGATTCACCCCTCCACTTT. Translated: CASSELLGGRDSPLHF. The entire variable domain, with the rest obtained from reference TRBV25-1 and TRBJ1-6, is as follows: EADIYQTPRYLVIGTGKKITLECSQTMGHDKMYWYQQDPGMELHLIHYSYGVNSTEKGDLSSESTVSRIRTEHFPLTLESARPSHTSQYLCASSELLGGRDSPLHFGNGTRLTVT.